The 23 T cell receptor beta chains presented below share a single source sample, sequenced in a study of T cells in Graves' hyperthyroidism and ophthalmopathy. Amplification targeted TCR beta CDR3 regions from RNA transcripts. HTBI primers drove first-round RT-PCR of the TCR CDR3. TCRdb re-analysed the multiplex PCR reads in MiXCR, keeping a single row per CDR3 protein. Counted here are roughly 560,000 distinct CDR3 sequences, roughly 14% occurring once; the ten biggest clones make up roughly 4.5%. Sequencing was performed on blood. The source of these receptors is a woman aged 40-49 years with Graves' ophthalmopathy.

This clonotype was picked up many times. The chain links TRBV15 to TRBJ1-1; TRBD1 matches 7 bases. This CDR3 region has 13 residues. V dropped 4 bases and J dropped 6; count of bases not matched to a gene: 5. The germline gives CDR1 LNHNV, CDR2 YYDKDF (reference sequence). CDR3 nucleotide sequence: TGTGCCACCAGCACCAGACAGGGCGCTGAAGCTTTCTTT. Its protein is CATSTRQGAEAFF.

This clonotype was found many times. V gene TRBV20-1 combines with J gene TRBJ2-7; D gene unclear. The V gene's germline CDR1 is DFQATT and CDR2 SNEGSKA (reference sequence). Trimming shortened V by 4 bases and J by 2 bases, and 9 bases separated the two germline ends. The CDR3 runs 12 residues. CDR3 DNA: TGCAGTGCTATCGCCGGACCCTACGAGCAGTACTTC. It is translated as CSAIAGPYEQYF.

This clonotype has a count of ten or more. V gene TRBV13 combines with J gene TRBJ2-7; TRBD1 is a possible D gene (5 bases). Germline V gene data show CDR1 as PRHDT and CDR2 as FYEKMQ (reference sequence). CDR3 length: 14 amino acids. Trimming shortened V by 6 bases and J by 1 base, and 13 bases separated the two germline ends. In DNA form, the CDR3 reads TGTGCCAGCAGTCGGACAATCCGATCCTACGAGCAGTACTTC. It is translated as CASSRTIRSYEQYF.

The V and J genes are TRBV6-1 and TRBJ2-2; maybe TRBD1 (5 bases). The CDR3 spans 15 residues. Germline CDR1 reads MNHNS; CDR2 reads SASEGT. Trimming cost V 4 bases and J 6 bases, with 15 bases left between them. CDR3 region: CASSAWQGISGELFF. The CDR3 DNA reads as TGTGCCAGCAGTGCCTGGCAGGGAATCTCCGGGGAGCTGTTTTTT.

Concerning this clonotype: Given a much more abundant clone one base away, this may be a read error. The chain links TRBV27 to TRBJ2-7; D is perhaps TRBD1 or TRBD2 (6 bases each). Per germline, CDR1 MNHEY and CDR2 SMNVEV (reference sequence). The CDR3 is made up of 15 amino acids. CDR3 loop: CASSLDGGPSFEQYF. As DNA, the CDR3 is TGTGCCAGCAGTTTAGACGGGGGCCCCTCCTTCGAGCAGTACTTC.

The sample holds many counts of this clonotype. This CDR3 is CSARDHLDLGRVQYF. The CDR3 nucleotides are TGCAGTGCTAGAGATCATTTAGACTTAGGAAGGGTCCAGTACTTC. The chain uses TRBV20-1 and TRBJ2-5; D is unclear. Trimming left V 0 bases short and J 10 bases short, with 21 bases between. Germline values: CDR1 DFQATT, CDR2 SNEGSKA (reference sequence). This CDR3 contains 15 residues.

This clonotype was observed many times. The V gene is TRBV7-9, the J gene TRBJ2-5, with D tentatively TRBD2 (5 bases). Trimming shortened V by 6 bases and J by 3 bases, and 11 bases separated the two germline ends. The CDR3 contains 13 residues. Germline loops: CDR1 SEHNR, CDR2 FQNEAQ (reference sequence). The CDR3 region has the DNA TGTGCCAGCAGAGATACTAGTGAAGAGACCCAGTACTTC. Translation: CASRDTSEETQYF.

This clonotype was counted at least ten times. The chain links TRBV29-1 to TRBJ2-5; D is tentatively TRBD1 or TRBD2 (6 bases each). Germline V CDR1 and CDR2: SQVTM, ANQGSEA. The CDR3 totals 14 residues. V lost 5 bases to trimming and J lost 2 bases, with 15 bases between them. The CDR3 DNA is TGCAGCGTTTTCAGGGGAGGAGGGCAAGAGACCCAGTACTTC. Its protein product is CSVFRGGGQETQYF.

This clonotype was counted many times. The V gene is TRBV2, the J gene TRBJ2-5; D gene uncertain. Deletions cut 4 bases from V and 9 bases from J, with 3 bases between. CDR3 length equals 9 residues. CDR1 is SNHLY, CDR2 FYNNEI, per germline. The CDR3 bases are TGTGCCAGCAGTGTTCCCCAGTACTTC. Its translation: CASSVPQYF. The full variable domain, its missing parts supplied by reference TRBV2 and TRBJ2-5, is EPEVTQTPSHQVTQMGQEVILRCVPISNHLYFYWYRQILGQKVEFLVSFYNNEISEKSEIFDDQFSVERPDGSNFTLKIRSTKLEDSAMYFCASSVPQYFGPGTRLLVL.

This clonotype appeared many times. The chain has TRBV3-1 and TRBJ1-1; D not certain. The CDR3 runs to 14 residues. CDR1 and CDR2 from the germline V gene are LGHDT and YNNKEL (reference sequence). The V gene lost 4 bases and the J gene lost 9 bases, with 18 bases spanning the gap. The CDR3 loop is CASSPLFDRRKAFF. The CDR3 nucleotides are TGTGCCAGCAGCCCCCTATTCGACCGGCGAAAAGCTTTCTTT.

This clonotype turned up a few times. J is TRBJ2-2 and V is TRBV9, with D possibly TRBD1 on 5 matching bases. V lost 3 bases, J lost 7 bases, and 16 bases lay in between. Germline CDR1 and CDR2: SGDLS and YYNGEE. This CDR3 is 15 amino acids long. CDR3 residues: CASSATWGRGGELFF. CDR3 in DNA: TGTGCCAGCAGCGCTACGTGGGGAAGGGGCGGGGAGCTGTTTTTT. The variable domain in full, with the rest retrieved from reference TRBV9 and TRBJ2-2, is DSGVTQTPKHLITATGQRVTLRCSPRSGDLSVYWYQQSLDQGLQFLIQYYNGEERAKGNILERFSAQQFPDLHSELNLSSLELGDSALYFCASSATWGRGGELFFGEGSRLTVL.

V is TRBV29-1 and J is TRBJ1-1; TRBD1 is a possible D gene (5 bases). The germline V gene encodes CDR1 SQVTM and CDR2 ANQGSEA. The CDR3 runs 12 residues. The V gene lost 4 bases and the J gene lost 1 base, with 7 bases spanning the gap. CDR3 DNA: TGCAGCGTTGGACAGAGGAACACTGAAGCTTTCTTT. Amino acids: CSVGQRNTEAFF.

The chain is built from TRBV24-1 and TRBJ2-6, with 7 bases fitting TRBD1. The CDR3 sequence is 20 residues long. CDR1 KGHDR and CDR2 SFDVKD come from the germline V gene. V trimming: 3 bases; J trimming: 1 base; junction bases outside the gene matches: 14. CDR3: CATSDRATGAANSGANVLTF. CDR3 DNA: TGTGCCACCAGTGATCGCGCCACAGGGGCAGCGAATTCTGGGGCCAACGTCCTGACTTTC.

The chain uses TRBV9 and TRBJ2-7, with D perhaps assigned TRBD1 or TRBD2 (7 bases each). CDR1 is SGDLS and CDR2 is YYNGEE in the germline V gene. The V and J ends lost 4 bases and 2 bases respectively, with 16 bases between them. The CDR3 is 15 amino acids. The CDR3 DNA is TGTGCCAGCAGCTCAGGGGGGGCTTGGGCCTACGAGCAGTACTTC. Translating it yields CASSSGGAWAYEQYF.

This clonotype was counted many times. The DNA for the CDR3 is TGCAGTGCTAGAGATGGACAGGTGAACAACTACGAGCAGTACTTC. This codes for CSARDGQVNNYEQYF. The rearrangement uses TRBV20-1 and TRBJ2-7; TRBD1 matches at 7 bases. The CDR3 spans 15 residues. V shed 0 bases and J 3 bases; nucleotides not matched to a gene: 8. Germline values: CDR1 DFQATT, CDR2 SNEGSKA (reference sequence).

This clonotype has ten or more counts. This rearrangement joins TRBV5-6 to TRBJ1-1; a possible D gene is TRBD1 (5 bases). The CDR3 loop spans 15 amino acids. V was cut by 3 bases and J by 4 bases, with 16 bases left in between. The germline V gene has CDR1 SGHDT and CDR2 YYEEEE. The CDR3 here is CASSSGWGARTEAFF. The DNA for the CDR3 is TGTGCCAGCAGCTCTGGTTGGGGCGCTCGCACTGAAGCTTTCTTT.

Comments on this clonotype: One end of the junction fails to match germline, which may point to a read error. The CDR3 is CATSYSQGAYEQYF. As DNA, the CDR3 is TGTGCCACCAGTTACTCCCAGGGCGCCTACGAGCAGTACTTC. The J gene is TRBJ2-7, the V gene TRBV6-5; the D gene is possibly TRBD1 (5 bases). Per germline, CDR1 MNHEY and CDR2 SVGAGI. The CDR3 length is 14 residues.

This clonotype was seen repeatedly, ten times or more. This rearrangement joins TRBV19 to TRBJ1-5; TRBD1 is a possible D gene (5 bases). Germline CDR1 and CDR2: LNHDA and SQIVND (reference sequence). This CDR3 comprises 13 residues. The ends were cut back, 3 bases at V and 6 bases at J, with 9 bases in the middle. The CDR3 protein is CASSMGVGQPQHF. As DNA, the CDR3 is TGTGCCAGTAGTATGGGGGTTGGTCAGCCCCAGCATTTT. The whole variable domain, filled in from reference TRBV19 and TRBJ1-5, reads DGGITQSPKYLFRKEGQNVTLSCEQNLNHDAMYWYRQDPGQGLRLIYYSQIVNDFQKGDIAEGYSVSREKKESFPLTVTSAQKNPTAFYLCASSMGVGQPQHFGDGTRLSIL.

This clonotype was picked up many times. The rearrangement uses TRBV28 and TRBJ2-5; 13 bases are a match to TRBD2. The germline V gene encodes CDR1 MDHEN and CDR2 SYDVKM. CDR3 length equals 17 residues. V was clipped by 4 bases and J by 2 bases; unmatched bases: 7. The chain's CDR3 is CASSSGLAGLVQETQYF. The CDR3 DNA sequence: TGTGCCAGCAGTTCGGGACTAGCGGGATTAGTACAAGAGACCCAGTACTTC.

This clonotype was seen repeatedly, ten times or more. J is TRBJ2-3 and V is TRBV27, with 10 positions matching TRBD2. Trimming took 4 bases from V and 9 from J; bases not matched to a gene: 16. This CDR3 contains 17 residues. Germline V gene sequence: CDR1 MNHEY, CDR2 SMNVEV (reference sequence). CDR3: CASSSRGSGRTLGTQYF. CDR3 sequence (DNA): TGTGCCAGCAGTTCCCGTGGTAGCGGGAGGACCCTGGGGACGCAGTATTTT.

This clonotype came up many times. V is TRBV6-5 and J is TRBJ2-7; 9 positions match TRBD1. Germline loops: CDR1 MNHEY, CDR2 SVGAGI. After removal of 7 bases from V and 1 base from J, the junction contained 5 bases not matched to a gene. This CDR3 spans 14 amino acids. CDR3 sequence (DNA): TGTGCCAGCATTACGGACAGGGGTTCCTACGAGCAGTACTTC. It encodes CASITDRGSYEQYF.

This clonotype was found many times. The chain carries TRBV28 and TRBJ1-4; 10 bases are a match to TRBD1. V dropped 8 bases and J dropped 0; count of bases not matched to a gene: 9. In germline, CDR1 is MDHEN, CDR2 SYDVKM. The CDR3 covers 17 residues. CDR3 protein: CASSTGTGATTNEKLFF. CDR3 DNA sequence: TGTGCCAGCTCAACCGGGACAGGGGCTACAACTAATGAAAAACTGTTTTTT.

This clonotype showed up many times. This chain links TRBV29-1 with TRBJ2-5; weak D call: TRBD2 (6 bases). This CDR3 contains 13 residues. V was trimmed by 6 bases and J by 5 bases, leaving 16 bases between them. The germline CDR1 and CDR2 sequences are SQVTM and ANQGSEA. In nucleotides, the CDR3 is TGCAGCGTCGGAGGGGTCTCTGGGGAGACCCAGTACTTC. The encoded protein is CSVGGVSGETQYF.